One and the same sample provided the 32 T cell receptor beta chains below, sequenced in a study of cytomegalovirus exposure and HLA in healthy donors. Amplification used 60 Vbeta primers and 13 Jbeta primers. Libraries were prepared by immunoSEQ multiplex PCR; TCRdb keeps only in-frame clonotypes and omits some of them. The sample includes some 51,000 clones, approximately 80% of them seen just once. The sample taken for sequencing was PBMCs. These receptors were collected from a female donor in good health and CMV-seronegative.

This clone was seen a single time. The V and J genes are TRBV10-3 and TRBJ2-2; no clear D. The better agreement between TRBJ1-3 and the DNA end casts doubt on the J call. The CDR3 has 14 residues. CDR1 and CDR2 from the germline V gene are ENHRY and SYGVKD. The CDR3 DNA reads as TGTGCCATCAGTGATAGACAACAGGGAAACACCATATATTTT. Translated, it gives CAISDRQQGNTIYF.

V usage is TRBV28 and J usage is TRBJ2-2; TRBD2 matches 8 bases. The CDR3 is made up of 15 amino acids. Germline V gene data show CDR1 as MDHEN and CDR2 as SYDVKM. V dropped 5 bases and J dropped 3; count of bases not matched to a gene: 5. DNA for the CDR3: TGTGCCAGCAGTATCGGGGGGGCCGACACCGGGGAGCTGTTTTTT. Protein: CASSIGGADTGELFF.

The CDR3 loop reads CSAGNEKLFF. CDR3 nucleotides: TGCAGTGCTGGCAATGAAAAACTGTTTTTT. V usage is TRBV20-1 and J usage is TRBJ1-4; D is undetermined. Trimming cost V 5 bases and J 5 bases, with 3 bases left between them. Germline CDR1 DFQATT, CDR2 SNEGSKA (reference sequence). This CDR3 comprises 10 residues.

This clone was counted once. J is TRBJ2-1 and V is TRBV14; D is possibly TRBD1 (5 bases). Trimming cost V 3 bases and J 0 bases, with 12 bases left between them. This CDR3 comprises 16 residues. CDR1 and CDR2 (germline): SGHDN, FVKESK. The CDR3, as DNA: TGTGCCAGCAGCCAGACTGGGGCTCTCTCCTACAATGAGCAGTTCTTC. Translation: CASSQTGALSYNEQFF.

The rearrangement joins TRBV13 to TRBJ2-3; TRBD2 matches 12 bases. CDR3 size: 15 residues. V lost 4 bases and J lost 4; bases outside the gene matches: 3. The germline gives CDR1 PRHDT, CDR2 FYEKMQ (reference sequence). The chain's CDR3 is CASSSRLAGADTQYF. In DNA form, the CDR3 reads TGTGCCAGCAGCTCCAGACTAGCGGGGGCAGATACGCAGTATTTT.

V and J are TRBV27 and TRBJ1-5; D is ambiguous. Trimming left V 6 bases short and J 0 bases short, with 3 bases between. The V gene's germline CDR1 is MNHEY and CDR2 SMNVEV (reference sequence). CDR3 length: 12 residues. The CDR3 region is CASSHSNQPQHF. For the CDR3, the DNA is TGTGCCAGCAGCCATAGCAATCAGCCCCAGCATTTT.

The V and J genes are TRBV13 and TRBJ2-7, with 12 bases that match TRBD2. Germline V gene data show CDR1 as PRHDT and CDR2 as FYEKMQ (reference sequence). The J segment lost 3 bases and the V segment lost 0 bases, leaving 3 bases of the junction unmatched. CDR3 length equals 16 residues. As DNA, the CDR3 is TGTGCCAGCAGCTTAGGTTGGACTAGCGGGATCTACGAGCAGTACTTC. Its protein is CASSLGWTSGIYEQYF.

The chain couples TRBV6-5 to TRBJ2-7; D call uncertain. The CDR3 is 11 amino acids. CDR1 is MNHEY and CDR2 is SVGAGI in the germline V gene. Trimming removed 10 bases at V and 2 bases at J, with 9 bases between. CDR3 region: CATRSAYEQYF. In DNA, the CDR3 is TGTGCCACCAGGAGTGCCTACGAGCAGTACTTC.

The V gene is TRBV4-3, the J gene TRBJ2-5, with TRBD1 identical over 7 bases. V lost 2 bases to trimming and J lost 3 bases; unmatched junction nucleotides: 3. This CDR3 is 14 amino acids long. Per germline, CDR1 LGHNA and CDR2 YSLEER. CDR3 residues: CASSQPGTEETQYF. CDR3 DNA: TGCGCCAGCAGCCAACCCGGGACAGAAGAGACCCAGTACTTC.

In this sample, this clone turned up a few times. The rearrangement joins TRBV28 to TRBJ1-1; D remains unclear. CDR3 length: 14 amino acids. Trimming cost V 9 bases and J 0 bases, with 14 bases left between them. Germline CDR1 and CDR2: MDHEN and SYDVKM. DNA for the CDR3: TGTGCCAGTAGTACAGAGCCGATGAACACTGAAGCTTTCTTT. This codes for CASSTEPMNTEAFF.

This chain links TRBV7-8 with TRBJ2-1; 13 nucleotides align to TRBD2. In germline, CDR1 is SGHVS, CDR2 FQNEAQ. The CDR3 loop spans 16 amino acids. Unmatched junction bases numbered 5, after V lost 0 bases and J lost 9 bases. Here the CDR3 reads CASSLAGTSGMGEQFF. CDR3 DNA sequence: TGTGCCAGCAGCTTAGCCGGGACTAGCGGGATGGGTGAGCAGTTCTTC.

CDR3 sequence (DNA): TGTGCCAGCAGAACAGGCTCGACTCTCACTGAAGCTTTCTTT. Translation gives CASRTGSTLTEAFF. The chain employs TRBV28 and TRBJ1-1; maybe TRBD1 (5 bases). There are 14 residues in the CDR3. CDR1 is MDHEN, CDR2 SYDVKM, per germline. Trimming removed 6 bases from V and 4 bases from J, with 15 bases in between.

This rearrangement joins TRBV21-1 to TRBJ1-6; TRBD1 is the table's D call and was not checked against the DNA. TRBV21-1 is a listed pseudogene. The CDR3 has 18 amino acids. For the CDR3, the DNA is TGTGCCAGCAGCAAAGAAAGCCAGGGGATTCCCTATAATTCACCCCTCCACTTT. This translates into CASSKESQGIPYNSPLHF.

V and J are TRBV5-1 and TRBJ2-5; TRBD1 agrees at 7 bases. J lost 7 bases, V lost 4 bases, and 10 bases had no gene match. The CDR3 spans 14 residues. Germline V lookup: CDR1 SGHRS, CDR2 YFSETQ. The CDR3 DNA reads TGCGCCAGCAGCACGGGGACAGTCCAACCGACCCAGTACTTC. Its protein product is CASSTGTVQPTQYF.

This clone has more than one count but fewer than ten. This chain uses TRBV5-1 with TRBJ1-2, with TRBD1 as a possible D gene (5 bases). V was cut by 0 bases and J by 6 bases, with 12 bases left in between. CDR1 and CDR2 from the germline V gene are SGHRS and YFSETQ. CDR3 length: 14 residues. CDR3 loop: CASSLDQPRDGYTF. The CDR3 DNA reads TGCGCCAGCAGCTTGGATCAACCCAGGGATGGCTACACCTTC.

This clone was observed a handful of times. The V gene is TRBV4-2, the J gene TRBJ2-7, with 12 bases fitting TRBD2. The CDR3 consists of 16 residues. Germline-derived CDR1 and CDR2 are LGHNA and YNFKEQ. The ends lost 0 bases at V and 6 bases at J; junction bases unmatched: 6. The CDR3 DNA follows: TGTGCCAGCAGCCAAGAAACACTAGCGGGAGGAGCCGAGCAGTACTTC. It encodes CASSQETLAGGAEQYF.

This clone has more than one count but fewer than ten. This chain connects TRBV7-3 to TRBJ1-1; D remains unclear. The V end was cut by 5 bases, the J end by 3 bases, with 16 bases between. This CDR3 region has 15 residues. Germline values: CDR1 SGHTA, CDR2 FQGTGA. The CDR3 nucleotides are TGTGCCAGCAGCCTATTGGGTTCCGGGGACACTGAAGCTTTCTTT. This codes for CASSLLGSGDTEAFF.

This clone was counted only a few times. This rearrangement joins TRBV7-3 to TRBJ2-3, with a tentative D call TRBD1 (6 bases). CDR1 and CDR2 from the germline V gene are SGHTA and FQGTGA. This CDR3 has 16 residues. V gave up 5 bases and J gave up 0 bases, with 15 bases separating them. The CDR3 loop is CASSPQGYTSTDTQYF. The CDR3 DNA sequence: TGTGCCAGCAGCCCCCAGGGGTATACTAGCACAGATACGCAGTATTTT.

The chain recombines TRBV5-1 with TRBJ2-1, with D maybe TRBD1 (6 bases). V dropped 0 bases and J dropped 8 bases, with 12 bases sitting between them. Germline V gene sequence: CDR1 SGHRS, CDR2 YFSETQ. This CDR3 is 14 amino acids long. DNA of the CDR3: TGCGCCAGCAGCTTGGAGCACCAGGGGCATGAGCAGTTCTTC. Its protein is CASSLEHQGHEQFF.

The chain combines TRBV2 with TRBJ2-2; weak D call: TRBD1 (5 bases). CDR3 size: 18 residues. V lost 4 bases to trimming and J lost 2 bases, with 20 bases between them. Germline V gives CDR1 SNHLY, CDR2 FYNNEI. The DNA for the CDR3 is TGTGCCAGCAGTGGGGTGGGGCAGAACTACTCAAACACCGGGGAGCTGTTTTTT. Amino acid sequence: CASSGVGQNYSNTGELFF.

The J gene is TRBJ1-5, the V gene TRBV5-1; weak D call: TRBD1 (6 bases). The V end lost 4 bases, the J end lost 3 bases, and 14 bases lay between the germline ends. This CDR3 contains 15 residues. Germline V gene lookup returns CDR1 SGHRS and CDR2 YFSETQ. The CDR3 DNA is TGCGCCAGCAGCCCGGGGGCGGGGGACAATCAGCCCCAGCATTTT. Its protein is CASSPGAGDNQPQHF. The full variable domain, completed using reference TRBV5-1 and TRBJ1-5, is KAGVTQTPRYLIKTRGQQVTLSCSPISGHRSVSWYQQTPGQGLQFLFEYFSETQRNKGNFPGRFSGRQFSNSRSEMNVSTLELGDSALYLCASSPGAGDNQPQHFGDGTRLSIL.

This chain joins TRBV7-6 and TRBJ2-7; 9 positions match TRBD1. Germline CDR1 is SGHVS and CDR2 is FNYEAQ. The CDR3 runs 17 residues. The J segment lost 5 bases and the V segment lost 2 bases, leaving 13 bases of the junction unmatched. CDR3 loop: CASSLPGLRTGDHEQYF. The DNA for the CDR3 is TGTGCCAGCAGCTTACCAGGTCTGCGGACAGGGGACCACGAGCAGTACTTC.

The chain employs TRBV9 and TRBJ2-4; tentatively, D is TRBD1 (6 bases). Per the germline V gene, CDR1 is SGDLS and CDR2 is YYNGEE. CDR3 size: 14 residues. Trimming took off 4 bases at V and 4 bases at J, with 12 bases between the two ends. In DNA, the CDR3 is TGTGCCAGCAGCCCCCGAGGACAGAAAAACATTCAGTACTTC. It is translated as CASSPRGQKNIQYF.

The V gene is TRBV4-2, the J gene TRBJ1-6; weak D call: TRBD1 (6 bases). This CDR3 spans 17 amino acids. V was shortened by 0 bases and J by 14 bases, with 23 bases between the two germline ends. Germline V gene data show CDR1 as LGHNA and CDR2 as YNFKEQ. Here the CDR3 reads CASSQELRTAIPGALHF. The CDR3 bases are TGTGCCAGCAGCCAAGAGCTCCGGACAGCAATCCCCGGGGCCCTCCACTTT.

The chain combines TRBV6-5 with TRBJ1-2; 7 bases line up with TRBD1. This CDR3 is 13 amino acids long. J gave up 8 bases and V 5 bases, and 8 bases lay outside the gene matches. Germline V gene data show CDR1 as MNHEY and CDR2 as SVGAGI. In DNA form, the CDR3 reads TGTGCCAGCAGTCAACACACAGGGGCCGGCTACACCTTC. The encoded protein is CASSQHTGAGYTF.

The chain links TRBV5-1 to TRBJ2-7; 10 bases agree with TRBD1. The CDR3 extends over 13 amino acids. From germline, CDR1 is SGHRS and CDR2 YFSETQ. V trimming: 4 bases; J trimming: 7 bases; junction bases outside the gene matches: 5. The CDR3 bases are TGCGCCAGCAGCCGCGACAGGGGGCGAGAGCAGTACTTC. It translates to CASSRDRGREQYF.

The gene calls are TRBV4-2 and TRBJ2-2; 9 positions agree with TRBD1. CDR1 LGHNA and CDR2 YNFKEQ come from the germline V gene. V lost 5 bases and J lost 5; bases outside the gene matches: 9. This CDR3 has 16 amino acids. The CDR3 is CASSTMPGQGTGELFF. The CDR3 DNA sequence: TGTGCCAGCAGCACGATGCCGGGACAGGGAACCGGGGAGCTGTTTTTT.

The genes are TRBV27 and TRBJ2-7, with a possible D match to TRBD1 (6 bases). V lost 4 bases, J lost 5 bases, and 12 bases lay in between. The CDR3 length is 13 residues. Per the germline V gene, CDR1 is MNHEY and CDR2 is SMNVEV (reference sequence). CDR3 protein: CASSSGRGNEQYF. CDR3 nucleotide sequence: TGTGCCAGCAGTTCTGGCAGGGGTAACGAGCAGTACTTC.

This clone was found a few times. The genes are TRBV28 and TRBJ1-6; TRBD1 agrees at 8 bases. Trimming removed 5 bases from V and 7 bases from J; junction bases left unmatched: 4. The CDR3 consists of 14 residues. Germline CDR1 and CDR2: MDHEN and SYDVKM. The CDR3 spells CASSGQGQNSPLHF. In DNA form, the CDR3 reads TGTGCCAGCAGTGGACAGGGTCAAAATTCACCCCTCCACTTT.

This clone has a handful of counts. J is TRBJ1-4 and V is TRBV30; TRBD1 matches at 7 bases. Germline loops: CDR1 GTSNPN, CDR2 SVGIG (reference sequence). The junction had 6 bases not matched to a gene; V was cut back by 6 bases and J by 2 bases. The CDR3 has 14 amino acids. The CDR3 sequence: CACIPRGTNEKLFF. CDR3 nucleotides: TGTGCCTGCATTCCCAGGGGGACTAATGAAAAACTGTTTTTT.

The CDR3 DNA sequence: TGTGCCAGCAGCACCCACAGCGGGGAGTATTTT. It encodes CASSTHSGEYF. The genes are TRBV25-1 and TRBJ2-3; 7 positions match TRBD2. Per germline, CDR1 MGHDK and CDR2 SYGVNS. This CDR3 spans 11 amino acids. After removal of 6 bases from V and 13 bases from J, the junction contained 7 bases not matched to a gene.

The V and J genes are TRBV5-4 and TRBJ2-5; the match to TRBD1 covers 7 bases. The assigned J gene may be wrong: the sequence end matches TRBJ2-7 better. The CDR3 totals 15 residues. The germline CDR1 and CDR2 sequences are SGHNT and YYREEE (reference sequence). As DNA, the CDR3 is TGTGCCAGCAGCTTCGGGACAGACATATCCTACGAGCAGTACTTC. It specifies CASSFGTDISYEQYF.